Each of the 25 T cell receptor beta chains below was sequenced from the same sample in a study of cytomegalovirus exposure and HLA in healthy donors. Produced via immunoSEQ multiplex PCR; TCRdb's table is partial and in-frame only. The sample lists around 250,000 clones; around 91% were seen once. The sequencing input was PBMCs. The receptor set was obtained from a woman under 30 in good health and CMV-seronegative.

The genes are TRBV25-1 and TRBJ2-3; 9 nucleotides match TRBD1. Losses at the gene ends were 1 base for V and 1 base for J; bases not matched to a gene: 6. Germline CDR1 is MGHDK and CDR2 is SYGVNS. CDR3 length: 17 residues. Written as DNA, the CDR3 is TGTGCCAGCAGTGAATTTCCGGGACAGGGACGCACAGATACGCAGTATTTT. Amino acid sequence: CASSEFPGQGRTDTQYF.

V is TRBV18 and J is TRBJ1-2, with a possible D match to TRBD1 (6 bases). Germline values: CDR1 KGHSH, CDR2 LQKENI. The CDR3 covers 15 residues. The V gene lost 8 bases and the J gene lost 0 bases, with 16 bases spanning the gap. The CDR3 loop is CASGDTRSANYGYTF. In DNA form, the CDR3 reads TGTGCCAGCGGGGACACGAGATCGGCTAACTATGGCTACACCTTC.

The chain links TRBV6-5 to TRBJ1-1; D is perhaps TRBD1 (6 bases). The V and J ends lost 7 bases and 3 bases respectively, with 12 bases between them. The CDR3 runs 13 residues. Per the germline V gene, CDR1 is MNHEY and CDR2 is SVGAGI. DNA of the CDR3: TGTGCCAGCACCCTAGGGGGTTACACTGAAGCTTTCTTT. Translated, it gives CASTLGGYTEAFF.

The chain is built from TRBV28 and TRBJ2-2; 11 nucleotides match TRBD1. Germline loops: CDR1 MDHEN, CDR2 SYDVKM. CDR3 length: 19 residues. The trim removed 5 bases at V and 2 bases at J, leaving 13 bases unmatched. CDR3 nucleotides: TGTGCCAGCAGTACTAGGACAGGGGGCAGAATCCTAAACACCGGGGAGCTGTTTTTT. Encoded protein: CASSTRTGGRILNTGELFF.

This clone was seen a handful of times. This sequence joins TRBV5-8 and TRBJ2-2, with unresolved D. CDR1 is SGHTS, CDR2 YDEGEE, per germline. The V end lost 2 bases, the J end lost 7 bases, and 6 bases lay between the germline ends. CDR3 length: 12 amino acids. The CDR3 reads CASSLINGELFF. The CDR3 DNA sequence: TGTGCCAGCAGCTTAATAAACGGGGAGCTGTTTTTT.

The rearrangement links TRBV6-5 to TRBJ2-7; a possible D gene is TRBD1 (5 bases). This CDR3 region has 13 residues. Germline lookup yields CDR1 MNHEY and CDR2 SVGAGI. Trimming removed 2 bases from V and 5 bases from J, with 10 bases in between. The CDR3 protein is CASSYGKGNEQYV. As DNA, the CDR3 is TGTGCCAGCAGTTACGGTAAGGGGAACGAGCAGTACGTC.

The V and J genes are TRBV9 and TRBJ1-1; TRBD1 matches at 12 bases. V dropped 0 bases and J dropped 0; count of bases not matched to a gene: 0. The germline V gene encodes CDR1 SGDLS and CDR2 YYNGEE. This CDR3 has 16 amino acids. DNA for the CDR3: TGTGCCAGCAGCGTAGGGGACAGGGGGCTGAACACTGAAGCTTTCTTT. It specifies CASSVGDRGLNTEAFF. Based on the CDR3 plus reference TRBV9 and TRBJ1-1, the full variable domain is DSGVTQTPKHLITATGQRVTLRCSPRSGDLSVYWYQQSLDQGLQFLIQYYNGEERAKGNILERFSAQQFPDLHSELNLSSLELGDSALYFCASSVGDRGLNTEAFFGQGTRLTVV.

In this sample, this clone turned up once. The junction departs from the called germline gene at one end, perhaps through a read error. The J gene is TRBJ2-5, the V gene TRBV5-6, with 8 bases lining up with TRBD1. Germline V gene lookup returns CDR1 SGHDT and CDR2 YYEEEE. This CDR3 is 14 amino acids long. The CDR3 sequence is CASTMTGVQETQYF. CDR3 nucleotides: TGTGCCAGCACAATGACAGGGGTGCAAGAAACCCAGTACTTC.

DNA for the CDR3: TGCGCCAGCAGCCAAGAGGTGGGGCGCCGGACTGAAGCTTTCTTT. It specifies CASSQEVGRRTEAFF. J is TRBJ1-1 and V is TRBV4-1; D is possibly TRBD1 (5 bases). The CDR3 totals 15 residues. Germline values: CDR1 MGHRA, CDR2 YSYEKL. V was clipped by 0 bases and J by 5 bases, with 13 bases between them.

This clone was counted a single time. The chain carries TRBV30 and TRBJ2-2; 7 bases are a match to TRBD1. The CDR3 contains 13 residues. The junction had 3 bases not matched to a gene; V was cut back by 0 bases and J by 8 bases. Germline CDR1 and CDR2: GTSNPN and SVGIG (reference sequence). The CDR3 nucleotides are TGTGCCTGGAGTGTACAGGGGCGGGGGGAGCTGTTTTTT. It is translated as CAWSVQGRGELFF.

The rearrangement uses TRBV10-2 and TRBJ2-3; possibly TRBD1 for D (6 bases). The CDR3 is made up of 14 amino acids. Trimming pared 6 bases from V and 4 bases from J, leaving 14 bases between. Germline V gives CDR1 WSHSY, CDR2 SAAADI. The CDR3 spells CASSVPGAPDTQYF. CDR3 DNA: TGCGCCAGCAGCGTCCCAGGGGCTCCAGATACGCAGTATTTT.

The rearrangement links TRBV6-1 to TRBJ2-7, with 11 bases that match TRBD2. With V trimmed by 6 bases and J by 8 bases, 12 bases remained unmatched. The CDR3 consists of 15 residues. Germline CDR1 and CDR2: MNHNS and SASEGT. CDR3 nucleotides: TGTGCCAGCAGACATAAGGTAGCGGGGGGGGACAAGCAGTACTTC. Translated: CASRHKVAGGDKQYF.

V usage is TRBV18 and J usage is TRBJ2-3; the match to TRBD2 covers 8 bases. Germline V gene data show CDR1 as KGHSH and CDR2 as LQKENI. This CDR3 comprises 14 residues. V lost 4 bases and J lost 2; bases outside the gene matches: 2. The CDR3 nucleotides read TGTGCCAGCTCACTCGGACTAGCCACAGATACGCAGTATTTT. Translating gives CASSLGLATDTQYF. Variable domain in full (rest from reference TRBV18 and TRBJ2-3): NAGVMQNPRHLVRRRGQEARLRCSPMKGHSHVYWYRQLPEEGLKFMVYLQKENIIDESGMPKERFSAEFPKEGPSILRIQQVVRGDSAAYFCASSLGLATDTQYFGPGTRLTVL.

The V and J genes are TRBV7-9 and TRBJ1-2; D is possibly TRBD1 (5 bases). This CDR3 is built from 15 residues. V was cut by 5 bases and J by 0 bases, with 13 bases left in between. Germline V gene sequence: CDR1 SEHNR, CDR2 FQNEAQ (reference sequence). CDR3 sequence: CASSPAVGANYGYTF. The CDR3 coding sequence is TGTGCCAGCAGCCCCGCGGTAGGGGCTAACTATGGCTACACCTTC.

This CDR3 is CAISKDSSRKSYTF. CDR3 DNA sequence: TGTGCCATCAGCAAGGACAGTTCTCGAAAGAGCTACACCTTC. The chain uses TRBV10-3 and TRBJ1-2; TRBD1 might be the D (6 bases). The CDR3 has 14 residues. Germline CDR1 ENHRY, CDR2 SYGVKD. Trimming took off 6 bases at V and 9 bases at J, with 20 bases between the two ends.

The V gene is TRBV18, the J gene TRBJ1-5; D is unclear. Trimming took off 4 bases at V and 0 bases at J, with 10 bases between the two ends. CDR3 length: 15 amino acids. CDR1 is KGHSH and CDR2 is LQKENI in the germline V gene. CDR3: CASSQSRNSNQPQHF. The DNA for the CDR3 is TGTGCCAGCTCACAAAGTAGAAATAGCAATCAGCCCCAGCATTTT.

J is TRBJ2-5 and V is TRBV15; 9 bases agree with TRBD2. Per the germline V gene, CDR1 is LNHNV and CDR2 is YYDKDF (reference sequence). This CDR3 is 16 amino acids long. V dropped 0 bases and J dropped 3; count of bases not matched to a gene: 5. The CDR3 loop reads CATSRDRIAGEETQYF. The CDR3 DNA follows: TGTGCCACCAGCAGAGATAGAATAGCGGGGGAAGAGACCCAGTACTTC.

This clone was counted a few times. The V call is TRBV6-1, the J call TRBJ2-3; the match to TRBD2 covers 10 bases. With V trimmed by 4 bases and J by 4 bases, 2 bases remained unmatched. CDR1 MNHNS and CDR2 SASEGT come from the germline V gene. This CDR3 has 14 amino acids. CDR3: CASSVLAGADTQYF. In DNA, the CDR3 is TGTGCCAGCAGTGTCCTAGCGGGGGCAGATACGCAGTATTTT.

This chain connects TRBV19 to TRBJ2-6, with D uncertain. The CDR3 spans 17 residues. The V and J ends lost 5 bases and 2 bases respectively, with 16 bases between them. CDR1 and CDR2 (germline): LNHDA, SQIVND (reference sequence). CDR3 DNA: TGTGCCAGTAGTGCGCCTGCTAGGATCCCTGGGGCCAACGTCCTGACTTTC. Amino acids: CASSAPARIPGANVLTF.

V gene TRBV11-3 combines with J gene TRBJ1-1; no clear D gene. Trimming left V 0 bases short and J 5 bases short, with 7 bases between. From germline, CDR1 is SGHNT and CDR2 YENEEA. The CDR3 has 13 residues. CDR3 protein: CASSLDRRTEAFF. The DNA for the CDR3 is TGTGCCAGCAGCTTAGATCGGAGGACTGAAGCTTTCTTT. Using reference TRBV11-3 and TRBJ1-1 for the parts outside the CDR3, the full variable domain is EAGVVQSPRYKIIEKKQPVAFWCNPISGHNTLYWYLQNLGQGPELLIRYENEEAVDDSQLPKDRFSAERLKGVDSTLKIQPAELGDSAVYLCASSLDRRTEAFFGQGTRLTVV.

CDR3 loop: CASSQDKRGSGNTIYF. The CDR3 DNA sequence: TGCGCCAGCAGCCAAGATAAACGGGGTTCTGGAAACACCATATATTTT. The V and J genes are TRBV4-3 and TRBJ1-3; no firm D call. V was pared by 0 bases and J by 1 base, with 10 bases between. This CDR3 spans 16 amino acids. Germline values: CDR1 LGHNA, CDR2 YSLEER.

The rearrangement joins TRBV7-3 to TRBJ1-1; tentatively, D is TRBD1 (6 bases). Germline CDR1 is SGHTA and CDR2 is FQGTGA. Between the trimmed V and J ends, which lost 4 bases and 1 base, there was a span of 7 bases. The CDR3 has 13 residues. CDR3 nucleotides: TGTGCCAGCAGCTGGACAGAGAACACTGAAGCTTTCTTT. This translates into CASSWTENTEAFF. The entire variable domain, with the rest obtained from reference TRBV7-3 and TRBJ1-1, is as follows: GAGVSQTPSNKVTEKGKYVELRCDPISGHTALYWYRQSLGQGPEFLIYFQGTGAADDSGLPNDRFFAVRPEGSVSTLKIQRTERGDSAVYLCASSWTENTEAFFGQGTRLTVV.

J is TRBJ2-7 and V is TRBV7-8; maybe TRBD1 (5 bases). The germline gives CDR1 SGHVS, CDR2 FQNEAQ. The CDR3 loop spans 15 amino acids. V lost 2 bases to trimming and J lost 2 bases, with 13 bases between them. This CDR3 is CASSLSSDRPYEQYF. DNA for the CDR3: TGTGCCAGCAGCTTATCGAGTGACAGACCCTACGAGCAGTACTTC.

The gene calls are TRBV20-1 and TRBJ1-5; tentative D call: TRBD1 (6 bases). The CDR3 is 11 amino acids. V lost 6 bases to trimming and J lost 5 bases, with 8 bases between them. Germline V gene lookup returns CDR1 DFQATT and CDR2 SNEGSKA (reference sequence). The CDR3 DNA sequence: TGCAGTGCCGCAGGGGATCAGCCCCAGCATTTT. It encodes CSAAGDQPQHF.

This clone was seen once. The chain uses TRBV28 and TRBJ2-1; the match to TRBD2 covers 12 bases. V trimming: 5 bases; J trimming: 5 bases; junction bases outside the gene matches: 7. Germline V gene lookup returns CDR1 MDHEN and CDR2 SYDVKM. The CDR3 runs 16 residues. CDR3 DNA sequence: TGTGCCAGCAGTCCCGGACTAGCGGGGATGGACAATGAGCAGTTCTTC. Translated, it gives CASSPGLAGMDNEQFF.